The entry that follows covers one TCR beta chain sequence. The sample originates from a study of blood T cell repertoires in COVID-19. Overall study context: Acute and convalescent COVID-19 samples came from the United States, Italy and Spain. Nucleic acid was either cDNA or gDNA, and it came from T cells, B-cell-depleted T cells, or PBMCs.

Original processing notes: Counts of nucleated cells, estimated from reference gene primer amplification, were obtained. Sequenced by immunoSEQ multiplex PCR; TCRdb stores in-frame clones only, minus some. V and J calls and clone size are as listed in that table; D and trimming were resolved from the DNA. The data hold 60,000 to 95,000 clones, with about 74% observed a single time. J gave up 1 base and V 7 bases, and 2 bases lay outside the gene matches. The CDR3 length is 13 residues. Germline V gives CDR1 LGHNT, CDR2 FRNRAP. Sequencing was carried out using peripheral blood. J is TRBJ1-1 and V is TRBV12-5; TRBD1 agrees at 8 bases. The sequence came from a human donor with acute or convalescent COVID-19. The donor label of this sample is uncertain. The CDR3 DNA reads TGTGCTAGTGACAGGGGGGGGAACACTGAAGCTTTCTTT. Translating gives CASDRGGNTEAFF.